This T cell receptor beta chain was profiled in a study of regulatory T cells in long-lasting Graves disease. Whole-study findings and limits: Small numbers of samples may have cut accuracy.

In building TCR beta libraries, iRepertoire HTBI primers were used together with Arm-PCR of CDR3 regions. Via MiXCR, TCRdb re-called the multiplex PCR reads, giving one row per CDR3 protein. The repertoire holds some 450,000 distinct CDR3 sequences, with about 16% as singletons. The table lists this clonotype with many counts. The antigen remains undetermined. Time point denoted: newly diagnosed GD, antithyroid drugs for less than 3 months. RNA extracted from PBMCs served as the sequencing template. The V gene's germline CDR1 is LGHDT and CDR2 YNNKEL (reference sequence). The CDR3 contains 14 residues. V was shortened by 3 bases and J by 3 bases, with 11 bases between the two germline ends. These data were also filed under a second study, of T cells in Graves' hyperthyroidism and ophthalmopathy. From that study: Hyperthyroidism was newly diagnosed in patients aged 18 to 65 (duration under 2 months).

This material consisted of peripheral blood mononuclear cells (PBMCs), taken at new diagnosis, from a patient treated with antithyroid drugs. This chain links TRBV3-1 with TRBJ1-1; a weak D match, TRBD1 (5 bases). This receptor was identified in a woman aged 25 to 39 with Graves disease. CDR3 sequence (DNA): TGTGCCAGCAGCCACAGGGCCCAGGACACTGAAGCTTTCTTT. Encoded protein: CASSHRAQDTEAFF. Using reference TRBV3-1 and TRBJ1-1 for the parts outside the CDR3, the full variable domain is DTAVSQTPKYLVTQMGNDKSIKCEQNLGHDTMYWYKQDSKKFLKIMFSYNNKELIINETVPNRFSPKSPDKAHLNLHINSLELGDSAVYFCASSHRAQDTEAFFGQGTRLTVV.